This T cell receptor beta chain was retrieved from a study of T cell responses to AZD1222 COVID-19 vaccine. Study-wide points: Of spike-specific TCRs, nearly half reportedly target regions left unmutated in variants. Without day 14 samples, only post-peak T cell repertoires were studied.

Trimming removed 4 bases from V and 6 bases from J, with 19 bases in between. This CDR3 comprises 16 residues. Germline lookup yields CDR1 SGDLS and CDR2 YYNGEE. Clones were sequenced by immunoSEQ multiplex PCR, and TCRdb holds only the in-frame ones, with some missing. The sample consists of tens of thousands of clones, over 80% of them appearing once. Worth noting for this clone: Its antigen is as yet unknown.

This sample comprised peripheral blood, obtained on day 0 of MenACWY control vaccination. The chain couples TRBV9 to TRBJ2-2, with D perhaps given as TRBD1 or TRBD2 (5 bases each). The receptor was isolated from an adult in good health. DNA for the CDR3: TGTGCCAGCAGCCCCAACCCCGGGACCGGGGCCGGGGAGCTGTTTTTT. Encoded protein: CASSPNPGTGAGELFF.